Below, 6 T cell receptor beta chains from the same sample are listed, as sequenced in a study of monozygotic twins with inflammatory bowel disease. TCRdb processed the 5' RACE reads again and assigns one entry to each CDR3 protein, with no DNA. The sample totals some 150,000 distinct CDR3 sequences. The sample was blood. Receptors originate from a human donor with ulcerative colitis or Crohn's disease, or a healthy co-twin of an affected twin (not recorded which).

The V and J genes are TRBV5-1 and TRBJ2-5; lacking DNA, the TRBD2 call made by TCRdb goes unchecked. This CDR3 has 16 residues. Germline CDR1 and CDR2: SGHRS and YFSETQ. This CDR3 reads CASSGIAGRYQETQYF.

J is TRBJ2-5 and V is TRBV18; checking the TCRdb D call of TRBD2 is not possible without DNA. The length of the CDR3 is 15 residues. Germline loops: CDR1 KGHSH, CDR2 LQKENI. The CDR3 loop reads CASSPPLDYQETQYF.

The rearrangement uses TRBV5-1 and TRBJ2-7; TCRdb names TRBD1, which stays unverified in the absence of DNA. Germline V CDR1 and CDR2: SGHRS, YFSETQ. The CDR3 consists of 14 residues. The CDR3 reads CASGSRQGDYEQYF.

The chain carries TRBV4-1 and TRBJ2-7; the TCRdb call, TRBD2, lacks DNA for checking. Germline-derived CDR1 and CDR2 are MGHRA and YSYEKL. This CDR3 has 17 residues. The CDR3 sequence is CASSQEGASGSLHEQYF.

V gene TRBV7-7 combines with J gene TRBJ2-1; the D gene TCRdb calls, TRBD2, cannot be checked with no DNA. Germline values: CDR1 SSHAT, CDR2 FNYEAQ (reference sequence). CDR3 size: 16 residues. CDR3 amino acids: CASSLRLSGGRGEQFF.

The chain couples TRBV7-2 to TRBJ1-1; absent DNA, TCRdb's TRBD1 call cannot be checked. The V gene's germline CDR1 is SGHTA and CDR2 FQGNSA. The CDR3 length is 13 residues. CDR3 sequence reads: CASSLLAGGEAFF.